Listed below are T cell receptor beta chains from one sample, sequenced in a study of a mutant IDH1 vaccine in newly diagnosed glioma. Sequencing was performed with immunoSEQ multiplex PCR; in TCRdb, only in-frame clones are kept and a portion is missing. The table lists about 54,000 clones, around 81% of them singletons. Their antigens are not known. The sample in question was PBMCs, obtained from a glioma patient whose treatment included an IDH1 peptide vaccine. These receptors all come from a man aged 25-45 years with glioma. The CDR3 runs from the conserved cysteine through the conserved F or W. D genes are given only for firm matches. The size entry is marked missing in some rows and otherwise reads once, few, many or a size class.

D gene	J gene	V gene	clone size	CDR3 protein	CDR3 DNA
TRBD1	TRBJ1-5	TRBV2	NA	CASSRGQGNNQPQHF	TGTGCCAGCAGTAGGGGACAGGGGAACAATCAGCCCCAGCATTTT
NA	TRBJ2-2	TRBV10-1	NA	CASSEEFTGELFF	TGCGCCAGCAGTGAAGAATTCACCGGGGAGCTGTTTTTT
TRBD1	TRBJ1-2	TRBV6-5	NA	CASSYTGDYYGYTF	TGTGCCAGCAGTTATACAGGGGACTACTATGGCTACACCTTC
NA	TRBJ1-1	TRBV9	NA	CASSVEVNTEAFF	TGTGCTAGCAGCGTAGAGGTGAACACTGAAGCTTTCTTT
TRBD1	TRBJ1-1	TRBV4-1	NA	CASSQVRQGVGTEAFF	TGCGCCAGCAGCCAAGTAAGACAGGGGGTCGGCACTGAAGCTTTCTTT
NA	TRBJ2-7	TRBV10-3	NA	CAISDPDIPGNEQYF	TGTGCCATCAGTGATCCGGACATCCCCGGCAACGAGCAGTACTTC
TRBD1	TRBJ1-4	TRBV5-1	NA	CASSQGGRTNEKLFF	TGCGCCAGCAGTCAGGGGGGAAGGACTAATGAAAAACTGTTTTTT
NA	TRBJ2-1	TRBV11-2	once	CASRGGLNEQFF	TGTGCCAGCAGGGGCGGCCTCAATGAGCAGTTCTTC
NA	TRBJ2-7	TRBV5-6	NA	CASSSPRDSPGNEQYF	TGTGCCAGCAGCTCCCCCAGGGATTCCCCGGGCAACGAGCAGTACTTC
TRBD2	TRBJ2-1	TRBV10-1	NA	CASSERTSGGLYNEQFF	TGCGCCAGCAGTGAGAGGACTAGCGGAGGCCTTTACAATGAGCAGTTCTTC
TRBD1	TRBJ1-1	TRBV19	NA	CATLRQGASEAFF	TGTGCCACTTTGAGACAGGGGGCCTCTGAAGCTTTCTTT
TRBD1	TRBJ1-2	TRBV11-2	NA	CASSHQTGGGYGYTF	TGTGCCAGCAGCCATCAGACAGGGGGCGGTTATGGCTACACCTTC
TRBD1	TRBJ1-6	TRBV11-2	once	CASSLVGQVNSPLHF	TGTGCCAGCAGCTTAGTGGGACAGGTTAATTCACCCCTCCACTTT